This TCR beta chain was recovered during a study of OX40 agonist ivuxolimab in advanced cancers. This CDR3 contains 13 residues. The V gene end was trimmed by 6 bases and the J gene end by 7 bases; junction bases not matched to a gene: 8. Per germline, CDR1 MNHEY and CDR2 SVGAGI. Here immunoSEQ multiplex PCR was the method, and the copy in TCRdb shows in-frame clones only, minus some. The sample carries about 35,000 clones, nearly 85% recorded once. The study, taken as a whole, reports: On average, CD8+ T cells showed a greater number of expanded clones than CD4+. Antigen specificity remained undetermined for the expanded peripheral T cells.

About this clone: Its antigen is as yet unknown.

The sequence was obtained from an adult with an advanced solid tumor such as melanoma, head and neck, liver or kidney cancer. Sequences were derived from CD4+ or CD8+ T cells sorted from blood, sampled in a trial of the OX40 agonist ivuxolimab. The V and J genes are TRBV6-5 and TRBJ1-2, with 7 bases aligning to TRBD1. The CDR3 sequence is CASSPTGAGGYTF. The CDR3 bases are TGTGCCAGCAGCCCCACAGGGGCGGGTGGCTACACCTTC.